This is a list of T cell receptor beta chains from one sample in a study of Graves' ophthalmopathy and Graves' hyperthyroidism. One entry per CDR3 protein results from TCRdb running MiXCR on the multiplex PCR reads. The sample consists of around 1.1 million distinct CDR3 sequences, about 40% of them appearing once. Sequencing was carried out using peripheral blood or thyroid tissue (not recorded which). The receptors shown here come from an adult man with Graves' hyperthyroidism. The CDR3 runs from the conserved cysteine through the conserved F or W. Each record gives: V gene, CDR3 protein.

V gene: TRBV9; CDR3 protein: CASSGGLAGPMEQYF
V gene: TRBV7-8; CDR3 protein: CASTVPQGGTEAFF
V gene: TRBV7-3; CDR3 protein: CASSLTGGVSDTQYF
V gene: TRBV4-1; CDR3 protein: CASSLMAGTSGRGEQYF
V gene: TRBV6-5; CDR3 protein: CASSYSSHGTGRGEQYF
V gene: TRBV30; CDR3 protein: CAWSLLNEKLFF
V gene: TRBV10-3; CDR3 protein: CASTLWGGDGSETQYF
V gene: TRBV28; CDR3 protein: CASSRRGAGGGYTF
V gene: TRBV5-1; CDR3 protein: CASSLIDRELDTEAFF
V gene: TRBV10-3; CDR3 protein: CAISESAPAATNTGELFF
V gene: TRBV7-3; CDR3 protein: CASSQDRTGAYEQYF